The 22 T cell receptor beta chains below all came from one sample that was sequenced in a study of T cells in Graves' hyperthyroidism and ophthalmopathy. Regions amplified from RNA transcripts were the TCR beta CDR3 regions. RT-PCR in the first round (using the HTBI primer set) targeted the TCR CDR3. TCRdb passed the multiplex PCR reads through MiXCR, listing each CDR3 protein once. The top ten clones hold under 55% of a sample with some 530,000 distinct CDR3 sequences, around a fifth of them seen once. Sequencing was carried out using blood. These receptors originate from a woman aged 70-85 years with Graves' ophthalmopathy.

This clonotype occurred a few times. The chain recombines TRBV7-3 with TRBJ2-1; the D gene is possibly TRBD2 (7 bases). This CDR3 contains 15 residues. In germline, CDR1 is SGHTA, CDR2 FQGTGA. V was cut by 5 bases and J by 5 bases, with 16 bases left in between. The CDR3 loop is CASSPWGGGDNEQFF. CDR3 in DNA: TGTGCCAGCAGCCCCTGGGGGGGCGGGGACAATGAGCAGTTCTTC. Supplemented by reference TRBV7-3 and TRBJ2-1, the full variable domain reads GAGVSQTPSNKVTEKGKYVELRCDPISGHTALYWYRQSLGQGPEFLIYFQGTGAADDSGLPNDRFFAVRPEGSVSTLKIQRTERGDSAVYLCASSPWGGGDNEQFFGPGTRLTVL.

This clonotype was seen ten or more times. The chain employs TRBV30 and TRBJ2-7, with D uncertain. V was shortened by 3 bases and J by 0 bases, with 9 bases between the two germline ends. Looked up from germline, CDR1 is GTSNPN and CDR2 is SVGIG (reference sequence). The CDR3 consists of 13 residues. CDR3 sequence (DNA): TGTGCCTGGAGCCGACACATCTCCTACGAGCAGTACTTC. It specifies CAWSRHISYEQYF.

This clonotype was found many times. The CDR3 DNA follows: TGTGCCAGCAGTGACGGGGTAAGGAGCGGGGGAGCTGAAGCTTTCTTT. It specifies CASSDGVRSGGAEAFF. V is TRBV2 and J is TRBJ1-1, with D perhaps matching TRBD1 (5 bases). The V end lost 3 bases, the J end lost 6 bases, and 20 bases lay between the germline ends. This CDR3 is built from 16 residues. Germline CDR1 SNHLY, CDR2 FYNNEI.

V gene TRBV20-1 combines with J gene TRBJ1-5; D uncertain. The CDR3 runs 10 residues. Germline V gene data show CDR1 as DFQATT and CDR2 as SNEGSKA (reference sequence). The V gene lost 7 bases and the J gene lost 7 bases, with 8 bases spanning the gap. CDR3 nucleotides: TGCAGTGTTGGTGAACAGCCCCAGCATTTT. Residues: CSVGEQPQHF.

The V gene is TRBV24-1, the J gene TRBJ2-1; 9 positions agree with TRBD1. CDR1 and CDR2 (germline): KGHDR, SFDVKD. The CDR3 contains 13 residues. The V and J ends lost 11 bases and 8 bases, in that order; junction bases with no gene match: 9. CDR3 in amino acids: CAISGTGRHEQFF. In DNA form, the CDR3 reads TGTGCCATCTCCGGGACAGGGCGGCATGAGCAGTTCTTC.

The chain combines TRBV7-2 with TRBJ2-6, with no clear D. Germline V CDR1 and CDR2: SGHTA, FQGNSA. This CDR3 has 15 residues. V was trimmed by 1 base and J by 2 bases, leaving 6 bases between them. Here the CDR3 DNA reads TGTGCCAGCAGCTTAGTCAGCCCTGGGGCCAACGTCCTGACTTTC. Protein: CASSLVSPGANVLTF.

This chain links TRBV4-2 with TRBJ2-3; D unresolved. The CDR3 contains 15 residues. Deletions cut 0 bases from V and 3 bases from J, with 10 bases between. The V gene's germline CDR1 is LGHNA and CDR2 YNFKEQ. The CDR3 here is CASSQDRLGTDTQYF. CDR3 bases: TGTGCCAGCAGCCAAGATCGGCTAGGAACAGATACGCAGTATTTT.

The sample holds many counts of this clonotype. This chain links TRBV11-2 with TRBJ2-2; 8 bases align to TRBD1. CDR3 length equals 15 residues. The ends lost 5 bases at V and 4 bases at J; junction bases unmatched: 6. CDR1 and CDR2 (germline): SGHAT, FQNNGV. This CDR3 reads CASSPVTGATGELFF. The CDR3 nucleotides are TGTGCCAGCAGCCCCGTGACAGGGGCCACCGGGGAGCTGTTTTTT.

This clonotype has more than one count but fewer than ten. CDR3 amino acids: CASSQTGQPGELFF. The DNA of the CDR3 is TGTGCCAGCAGCCAAACGGGACAGCCCGGGGAGCTGTTTTTT. The rearrangement uses TRBV3-1 and TRBJ2-2; 7 positions match TRBD1. CDR3 size: 14 residues. V was pared by 2 bases and J by 6 bases, with 3 bases of the junction left unmatched. Germline V lookup: CDR1 LGHDT, CDR2 YNNKEL (reference sequence).

The table lists this clonotype with many counts. The V gene is TRBV6-6, the J gene TRBJ2-7; 7 nucleotides agree with TRBD2. Germline V gives CDR1 MNHNY, CDR2 SVGAGI (reference sequence). Trimming cost V 0 bases and J 5 bases; bases outside gene matches: 1. The CDR3 has 13 residues. The CDR3 DNA is TGTGCCAGCAGTTACTCGGGAGGGAACGAGCAGTACTTC. Translating gives CASSYSGGNEQYF.

This clonotype came up many times. The chain carries TRBV12-3 or TRBV12-4 and TRBJ1-5; the D is unclear. The CDR3 is 13 amino acids. Trimming removed 3 bases at V and 3 bases at J, with 6 bases between. CDR3 in amino acids: CASSFQHNQPQHF. As DNA, the CDR3 is TGTGCCAGCAGTTTCCAGCACAATCAGCCCCAGCATTTT.

The chain carries TRBV19 and TRBJ2-3; the match to TRBD1 covers 8 bases. The CDR3 is 14 amino acids. Germline values: CDR1 LNHDA, CDR2 SQIVND (reference sequence). Unmatched junction bases numbered 7, after V lost 9 bases and J lost 2 bases. CDR3: CASGDRRITDTQYF. DNA for the CDR3: TGTGCCAGCGGGGACAGGCGTATCACAGATACGCAGTATTTT.

The chain uses TRBV20-1 and TRBJ1-1; the D gene is possibly TRBD1 (6 bases). Germline CDR1 and CDR2: DFQATT and SNEGSKA (reference sequence). V was trimmed by 0 bases and J by 0 bases, leaving 17 bases between them. The CDR3 totals 17 residues. The CDR3 DNA follows: TGCAGTGCTAGAGATCAGAAGTTAGGACAGTTGAACACTGAAGCTTTCTTT. Translated: CSARDQKLGQLNTEAFF.

This clonotype turned up a few times. A junction end diverges from the germline sequence, so it may reflect a read error. This chain joins TRBV28 and TRBJ1-5; D uncertain. Looked up from germline, CDR1 is MDHEN and CDR2 is SYDVKM. This CDR3 region has 13 residues. The CDR3 region is CASGLGLAQPQHF. In DNA, the CDR3 is TGTGCCAGCGGTTTAGGGCTGGCTCAGCCCCAGCATTTT.

Ten or more counts support this clonotype. V gene TRBV28 combines with J gene TRBJ1-2, with TRBD1 identical over 7 bases. The CDR3 extends over 13 amino acids. Germline CDR1 reads MDHEN; CDR2 reads SYDVKM. V lost 6 bases to trimming and J lost 8 bases; unmatched junction nucleotides: 9. CDR3 sequence: CASSWTTGAGYTF. CDR3 in DNA: TGTGCCAGCAGCTGGACAACAGGGGCCGGCTACACCTTC.

There are many counts of this clonotype. The chain uses TRBV7-2 and TRBJ1-2, with D unclear. Germline V gene sequence: CDR1 SGHTA, CDR2 FQGNSA. The CDR3 sequence is 13 residues long. Between the trimmed V and J ends, which lost 5 bases and 10 bases, there was a span of 17 bases. The CDR3 bases are TGTGCCAGCAGCAACGACGTGGACCTGACCTACACCTTC. This translates into CASSNDVDLTYTF.

In the case of this clonotype: The conserved phenylalanine or tryptophan normally closing the CDR3 is absent here, so this likely arose from a read error. This chain links TRBV19 with TRBJ1-1; D call uncertain. CDR3 length: 15 residues. In germline, CDR1 is LNHDA, CDR2 SQIVND (reference sequence). Trimming removed 6 bases from V and 0 bases from J, with 14 bases in between. CDR3 in DNA: TGTGCCAGTAGCATGCGACGGGAGATGAACACTGAAGCTTTCCTT. The encoded protein is CASSMRREMNTEAFL.

The CDR3 sequence: CASSPPLSSGIYNEQFF. CDR3 bases: TGCGCCAGCAGCCCGCCCTTATCTAGCGGGATCTACAATGAGCAGTTCTTC. This chain uses TRBV4-1 with TRBJ2-1; TRBD2 matches at 9 bases. V lost 4 bases to trimming and J lost 3 bases; unmatched junction nucleotides: 10. The V gene's germline CDR1 is MGHRA and CDR2 YSYEKL. The CDR3 has 17 residues.

The rearrangement links TRBV20-1 to TRBJ2-7; maybe TRBD2 (5 bases). V was trimmed by 3 bases and J by 2 bases, leaving 17 bases between them. From germline, CDR1 is DFQATT and CDR2 SNEGSKA (reference sequence). The CDR3 sequence is 15 residues long. The CDR3 sequence: CSASEPQTGTYEQYF. CDR3 sequence (DNA): TGCAGTGCTAGTGAACCTCAAACGGGAACCTACGAGCAGTACTTC.

This clonotype has a handful of counts. The chain has TRBV20-1 and TRBJ2-7; D might be TRBD1 (5 bases). CDR1 is DFQATT, CDR2 SNEGSKA, per germline (reference sequence). The ends were cut back, 3 bases at V and 3 bases at J, with 21 bases in the middle. This CDR3 spans 16 amino acids. CDR3 nucleotides: TGCAGTGCTAGTCCCCTGGGGCAGGCATTATACTACGAGCAGTACTTC. This translates into CSASPLGQALYYEQYF.

The V call is TRBV7-2, the J call TRBJ2-2, with a possible D match to TRBD2 (6 bases). Per germline, CDR1 SGHTA and CDR2 FQGNSA. The CDR3 is 16 residues long. V was trimmed by 1 base and J by 7 bases, leaving 16 bases between them. The CDR3 DNA follows: TGTGCCAGCAGCTTAGTTGCGGGAACGGGGAACGGGGAGCTGTTTTTT. As protein: CASSLVAGTGNGELFF.

The chain recombines TRBV10-3 with TRBJ2-3; D may be TRBD1 or TRBD2 (5 bases each). V was pared by 3 bases and J by 4 bases, with 8 bases between. The CDR3 is 13 amino acids. Germline CDR1 ENHRY, CDR2 SYGVKD. CDR3 loop: CAISDRGADTQYF. The CDR3 DNA follows: TGTGCCATCAGTGATAGAGGGGCAGATACGCAGTATTTT.